These 11 T cell receptor beta chains were all obtained from the same sample, sequenced in a study of cytomegalovirus exposure and HLA in healthy donors. TCRdb keeps only in-frame clones here, not all; method: immunoSEQ multiplex PCR. This table has around 400,000 clones, roughly 88% appearing once. The specimen sequenced was PBMCs. The receptors were gathered from a woman under 30 in good health and CMV-seronegative.

This clone was observed a handful of times. V is TRBV2 and J is TRBJ1-2; perhaps TRBD1 as D (5 bases). This CDR3 has 14 amino acids. The ends were cut back, 10 bases at V and 6 bases at J, with 21 bases in the middle. Germline lookup yields CDR1 SNHLY and CDR2 FYNNEI. The CDR3 loop reads CAIAGGKPQDGYTF. In nucleotides, the CDR3 is TGTGCCATCGCTGGGGGGAAACCTCAGGATGGCTACACCTTC.

The J gene is TRBJ2-7, the V gene TRBV7-9; 13 bases align to TRBD2. Germline trimming cut 5 bases from V and 2 bases from J; bases unmatched to any gene: 3. This CDR3 has 15 amino acids. Germline V lookup: CDR1 SEHNR, CDR2 FQNEAQ (reference sequence). CDR3 DNA: TGTGCCAGCAGCCCGGGACTAGCGGGACCCTACGAGCAGTACTTC. Translated, it gives CASSPGLAGPYEQYF.

This clone occurred once. This sequence joins TRBV15 and TRBJ2-1; 9 bases agree with TRBD2. Germline lookup yields CDR1 LNHNV and CDR2 YYDKDF (reference sequence). This CDR3 spans 16 amino acids. Trimming took 1 base from V and 2 from J; bases not matched to a gene: 3. Written as DNA, the CDR3 is TGTGCCACCAGCAGAGGCGGGGGGGCACCCTACAATGAGCAGTTCTTC. Translation gives CATSRGGGAPYNEQFF.

The J gene is TRBJ2-6, the V gene TRBV10-3; D is ambiguous. Trimming took 6 bases from V and 4 from J, leaving 7 bases between them. CDR3 length: 13 residues. Germline CDR1 and CDR2: ENHRY and SYGVKD. CDR3 nucleotide sequence: TGTGCCATCAGAACTACCGGGGCCAACGTCCTGACTTTC. It is translated as CAIRTTGANVLTF.

V gene TRBV5-1 combines with J gene TRBJ2-1, with TRBD1 matching over 9 bases. Germline CDR1 and CDR2: SGHRS and YFSETQ. The CDR3 totals 17 residues. Trimming cost V 3 bases and J 6 bases; bases outside gene matches: 13. The CDR3 sequence is CASSSLLGGTGINEQFF. In DNA, the CDR3 is TGCGCCAGCAGCTCCCTCTTGGGGGGGACAGGGATCAATGAGCAGTTCTTC.

V gene TRBV19 combines with J gene TRBJ2-1; 11 bases are a match to TRBD2. J lost 2 bases, V lost 4 bases, and 13 bases had no gene match. The CDR3 runs 19 residues. The germline V gene encodes CDR1 LNHDA and CDR2 SQIVND (reference sequence). CDR3 residues: CASSSAGTSGRQAYNEQFF. The CDR3, as DNA: TGTGCCAGTAGTAGCGCCGGGACTAGCGGACGCCAGGCCTACAATGAGCAGTTCTTC.

This rearrangement joins TRBV19 to TRBJ1-6; the match to TRBD1 covers 11 bases. Per the germline V gene, CDR1 is LNHDA and CDR2 is SQIVND (reference sequence). The ends lost 3 bases at V and 8 bases at J; junction bases unmatched: 6. The CDR3 runs to 16 residues. The CDR3 reads CASSIRDRGFDSPLHF. CDR3 DNA sequence: TGTGCCAGTAGTATCCGGGACAGGGGGTTTGATTCACCCCTCCACTTT. Based on the CDR3 plus reference TRBV19 and TRBJ1-6, the full variable domain is DGGITQSPKYLFRKEGQNVTLSCEQNLNHDAMYWYRQDPGQGLRLIYYSQIVNDFQKGDIAEGYSVSREKKESFPLTVTSAQKNPTAFYLCASSIRDRGFDSPLHFGNGTRLTVT.

The genes are TRBV6-1 and TRBJ2-6, with 8 positions matching TRBD1. J gave up 1 base and V 2 bases, and 13 bases lay outside the gene matches. The germline CDR1 and CDR2 sequences are MNHNS and SASEGT. The CDR3 is made up of 20 amino acids. Here the CDR3 DNA reads TGTGCCAGCAGTGAAACGGTCGGCCGGGACAGGTCGTCTGGGGCCAACGTCCTGACTTTC. The encoded protein is CASSETVGRDRSSGANVLTF.

This chain connects TRBV27 to TRBJ1-3; D not resolved. The CDR3 is 13 amino acids. Germline CDR1 reads MNHEY; CDR2 reads SMNVEV (reference sequence). V was clipped by 6 bases and J by 0 bases, with 6 bases between them. CDR3: CASSVNSGNTIYF. CDR3 coding DNA: TGTGCCAGCAGCGTAAACTCTGGAAACACCATATATTTT.

This rearrangement joins TRBV29-1 to TRBJ1-3, with D possibly being TRBD1 (5 bases). V was trimmed by 5 bases and J by 6 bases, leaving 20 bases between them. The V gene's germline CDR1 is SQVTM and CDR2 ANQGSEA. This CDR3 is built from 15 residues. The CDR3 DNA follows: TGCAGCGTTTTCTTATGGGGGGGGAGATTAAACACCATATATTTT. Amino acid sequence: CSVFLWGGRLNTIYF.

This clone was detected only once. This sample also contains other DNA sequences that code for the same CDR3. This chain links TRBV7-9 with TRBJ1-2; D is perhaps TRBD1 (6 bases). From germline, CDR1 is SEHNR and CDR2 FQNEAQ (reference sequence). Trimming shortened V by 5 bases and J by 2 bases, and 9 bases separated the two germline ends. The CDR3 has 13 residues. The CDR3 DNA reads TGTGCCAGCAGCCTCGGACAGAACTATGGCTACACCTTC. It codes for CASSLGQNYGYTF.